Listed below are T cell receptor beta chains from one sample, sequenced in a study of vaccination and CD4 T cells after COVID-19. Their target antigens are unknown. MiXCR, run by TCRdb on the PCR reads, gives a single entry per CDR3 protein. The repertoire has over 15,000 distinct CDR3 sequences, less than 80% of them found once; the top ten carry roughly 9.7%. The material sequenced was CD4+ T cells from blood, cultured in vitro. The receptors derive from a human donor who had recovered from COVID-19. Both conserved end residues are part of each CDR3. The D gene is left open where the match is weak. The size of a clone is reported for some rows only, either as once, few or many, or as a class for expanded clones.

d_gene: TRBD2; abundance: .; j_gene: TRBJ2-7; v_gene: TRBV6-1; CDR3nt: TGTGCCAGCAGAACTAGCGGGATTTACGAGCAGTACTTC; CDR3aa: CASRTSGIYEQYF
d_gene: .; abundance: few; j_gene: TRBJ1-6; v_gene: TRBV12-3/TRBV12-4; CDR3nt: TGTGCCAGCAGTCGTGCTCCGGGTTCACCCCTCCACTTT; CDR3aa: CASSRAPGSPLHF
d_gene: TRBD2; abundance: .; j_gene: TRBJ2-3; v_gene: TRBV24-1; CDR3nt: TGTGCCACCGCCGGACTAGCGGGAGGGGGTACGCAGTATTTT; CDR3aa: CATAGLAGGGTQYF
d_gene: TRBD1; abundance: .; j_gene: TRBJ2-7; v_gene: TRBV7-3; CDR3nt: TGTGCCAGCAGCAAGGGGACAGGGGGCTACGAGCAGTACTTC; CDR3aa: CASSKGTGGYEQYF
d_gene: .; abundance: once; j_gene: TRBJ2-7; v_gene: TRBV20-1; CDR3nt: TGCAGTGCTAGACGGGACGCAACCTACGAGCAGTACTTC; CDR3aa: CSARRDATYEQYF
d_gene: TRBD1; abundance: medium-sized; j_gene: TRBJ2-2; v_gene: TRBV7-6; CDR3nt: TGTGCCAGCAGCTTAATTGGGCAGGGGGCCATCACCGGGGAGCTGTTTTTT; CDR3aa: CASSLIGQGAITGELFF
d_gene: .; abundance: .; j_gene: TRBJ2-4; v_gene: TRBV28; CDR3nt: TGTGCCAGCAGTTTTAGGGACCCCCTTGGGATTCAGTACTTC; CDR3aa: CASSFRDPLGIQYF
d_gene: .; abundance: .; j_gene: TRBJ1-2; v_gene: TRBV6-1; CDR3nt: TGTGCCAGCACCGACAATGTAAACTATGGCTACACCTTC; CDR3aa: CASTDNVNYGYTF
d_gene: .; abundance: .; j_gene: TRBJ1-3; v_gene: TRBV7-2; CDR3nt: TGTGCCAGCAGCTTAGCCTTCACAGTAAACACCATATATTTT; CDR3aa: CASSLAFTVNTIYF
d_gene: .; abundance: few; j_gene: TRBJ1-5; v_gene: TRBV2; CDR3nt: TGTGCCAGCAGTGATCAGGGTGGGCAGCCCCAGCATTTT; CDR3aa: CASSDQGGQPQHF
d_gene: .; abundance: .; j_gene: TRBJ1-5; v_gene: TRBV21-1; CDR3nt: TGTGCCAGCAGCCACCGGGATCTAAATCAGCCCCAGCATTTT; CDR3aa: CASSHRDLNQPQHF
d_gene: .; abundance: .; j_gene: TRBJ2-7; v_gene: TRBV5-6; CDR3nt: TGTGCCAGCAGCTTGGCCGGGGGGACAGACACCTACGAGCAGTACTTC; CDR3aa: CASSLAGGTDTYEQYF
d_gene: TRBD2; abundance: .; j_gene: TRBJ2-3; v_gene: TRBV11-2; CDR3nt: TGTGCCAGCAGCTTACGGAACCTAGCGGGAGAAGCTACGCAGTATTTT; CDR3aa: CASSLRNLAGEATQYF
d_gene: .; abundance: .; j_gene: TRBJ1-5; v_gene: TRBV19; CDR3nt: TGTGCCAGTAGTATACAGAACAATCAGCCCCAGCATTTT; CDR3aa: CASSIQNNQPQHF
d_gene: .; abundance: .; j_gene: TRBJ1-2; v_gene: TRBV7-9; CDR3nt: TGTGCCAGCAGCTTAGTCCCCAGGAGAAACTATGGCTACACCTTC; CDR3aa: CASSLVPRRNYGYTF
d_gene: TRBD2; abundance: .; j_gene: TRBJ2-7; v_gene: TRBV20-1; CDR3nt: TGCAGTGCTAGCGGTGCCACTAGCGGGATCGCCTACGAGCAGTACTTC; CDR3aa: CSASGATSGIAYEQYF
d_gene: TRBD1; abundance: .; j_gene: TRBJ1-2; v_gene: TRBV25-1; CDR3nt: TGTGCCAGCGAGCCGGCAGGGGGCGATAAGGGACGCTACACCTTC; CDR3aa: CASEPAGGDKGRYTF
d_gene: .; abundance: .; j_gene: TRBJ2-7; v_gene: TRBV28; CDR3nt: TGTGCCAGCACCTCACGGGGTATCCCATACGAGCAGTACTTC; CDR3aa: CASTSRGIPYEQYF
d_gene: .; abundance: few; j_gene: TRBJ1-5; v_gene: TRBV20-1; CDR3nt: TGCAGTGCTCGAGGAGGCAACCCCAATCAGCCCCAGCATTTT; CDR3aa: CSARGGNPNQPQHF
d_gene: .; abundance: .; j_gene: TRBJ1-3; v_gene: TRBV4-3; CDR3nt: TGCGCCAGCAGCCAAGATCTGGGAGGGATTCGGGACACCATATATTTT; CDR3aa: CASSQDLGGIRDTIYF